Presented here are 20 T cell receptor beta chains from one specimen sequenced in a study of tumor-infiltrating lymphocytes in primary liver carcinoma (dated by TCRdb to the late 2010s). The reads were generated on an Illumina HiSeq 2500. Starting from approximately 500 ng total RNA, TCRbeta-specific cDNA was produced by reverse transcription with a constant-region primer and ProtoScript II reverse transcriptase. The TCRbeta libraries were prepared through three rounds of nested multiplex PCR following a slightly modified ARM-PCR procedure. Multiplex TRBV1-TRBV30 forward primers and a Cbeta reverse primer were used in the first two PCR rounds, each of which was run for around 9 cycles. TCRdb ran its own pipeline on the public reads, namely fastp trimming at Q25 and MiXCR clone calling, and kept in-frame beta chains. Every distinct CDR3 protein forms one entry, paired with its most common genes and DNA. The sample table contains more than 40,000 distinct CDR3 sequences; only one count was recorded for 65% to 80% of them. In total, the top ten clones hold 29% of the sample.

Without any cell sorting, total RNA and DNA were extracted together from around 20-30 mg of bulk tissue using the AllPrep DNA/RNA mini kit. Sequencing was carried out using liver tumor tissue from sampling region 5. Taken with the paper, the label for cell subset or site translates to: tumor region T5, tumor centre. The receptors originated from a man between 40 and 49 years old with primary liver carcinoma and hepatitis B virus infection.

For this clonotype: The CDR3 carries no conserved terminal phenylalanine or tryptophan, so it likely arises from a read error. This chain joins TRBV12-3 or TRBV12-4 and TRBJ2-7; TRBD2 matches at 7 bases. Germline trimming cut 2 bases from V and 6 bases from J; bases unmatched to any gene: 10. The CDR3 loop spans 15 amino acids. The CDR3 spells CASSLSGIVPREQYL. In DNA, the CDR3 is TGTGCCAGCAGTTTAAGCGGGATTGTCCCCCGCGAGCAGTACCTC.

This clonotype occurred many times. The V and J genes are TRBV29-1 and TRBJ1-1, with unresolved D. The CDR3 is 13 residues long. Germline V CDR1 and CDR2: SQVTM, ANQGSEA. Trimming stripped 1 base from V and 1 base from J, with 7 bases between. The DNA of the CDR3 is TGCAGCGTTGAAGTCCAGCAGAACACTGAAGCTTTCTTT. It translates to CSVEVQQNTEAFF. Full variable domain (remainder filled in from reference TRBV29-1 and TRBJ1-1): SAVISQKPSRDICQRGTSLTIQCQVDSQVTMMFWYRQQPGQSLTLIATANQGSEATYESGFVIDKFPISRPNLTFSTLTVSNMSPEDSSIYLCSVEVQQNTEAFFGQGTRLTVV.

Note on this clonotype: A much larger clone is a single base away; this may be a read error. The rearrangement links TRBV30 to TRBJ1-5; D remains unclear. In germline, CDR1 is GTSNPN, CDR2 SVGIG (reference sequence). V lost 1 base to trimming and J lost 0 bases, with 13 bases between them. The CDR3 contains 16 residues. The CDR3 loop reads CAWSEAESVSNQPQHF. For the CDR3, the DNA is TGTGCCTGGAGTGAAGCCGAGTCAGTTAGCAATCAGCCCCAGCATTTT.

This clonotype was detected only a few times. The missing conserved phenylalanine or tryptophan at the end of this CDR3 makes a read error likely. The chain uses TRBV6-5 and TRBJ1-5; D not resolved. Trimming shortened V by 3 bases and J by 3 bases, and 18 bases separated the two germline ends. The length of the CDR3 is 17 residues. Per germline, CDR1 MNHEY and CDR2 SVGAGI. This CDR3 reads CASSYDPPWATNQPQHS. In DNA, the CDR3 is TGTGCCAGCAGTTATGACCCTCCATGGGCCACCAATCAGCCCCAGCATTCC.

Worth noting for this clonotype: The junction differs from germline at one of its ends, possibly a read error. The chain joins TRBV6-6 to TRBJ2-7; D unclear. The CDR3 consists of 12 residues. Germline-derived CDR1 and CDR2 are MNHNY and SVGAGI (reference sequence). The CDR3 is CANSYTANEQDF. The CDR3 DNA is TGTGCCAACAGTTACACGGCCAACGAGCAGGACTTC.

The chain uses TRBV11-2 and TRBJ2-7; D possibly matches TRBD1 or TRBD2 (5 bases each). The CDR3 contains 13 residues. Deletions cut 4 bases from V and 8 bases from J, with 15 bases between. Germline values: CDR1 SGHAT, CDR2 FQNNGV. The CDR3 nucleotides are TGTGCCAGCAGCTCTGCCCAGGAGGACAAGCAGTACTTC. Protein: CASSSAQEDKQYF.

With regard to this clonotype: Given a much more abundant clone one base away, this may be a read error. This chain links TRBV5-1 with TRBJ2-1; D is perhaps TRBD2 (6 bases). This CDR3 is 14 amino acids long. The germline V gene encodes CDR1 SGHRS and CDR2 YFSETQ. CDR3 in DNA: TGCACCAGCACTTTAGCGGACTCCTACAATGAGCAGTTCTTC. This sequence encodes CTSTLADSYNEQFF.

A word on this clonotype: One end of the junction does not line up with germline, which may come from a read error. The chain combines TRBV12-3 or TRBV12-4 with TRBJ2-2; 8 bases match TRBD2. The CDR3 is 18 residues long. DNA for the CDR3: TGTGCCAGCAGTTCCCAAGGGCCAGCGGGAGTGTTCACCGGGGAACTGTTTTTT. Translated, it gives CASSSQGPAGVFTGELFF.

The J gene is TRBJ2-1, the V gene TRBV4-1; 9 nucleotides agree with TRBD2. This CDR3 has 15 residues. Germline assignment: CDR1 MGHRA and CDR2 YSYEKL. The CDR3 DNA reads TGCGCATGCAACCAAGAGTTAACTAGCGGGAATGAGCAGTTCTTC. It translates to CACNQELTSGNEQFF.

A word on this clonotype: Compared with germline, one end of the junction differs, possibly owing to a read error. In nucleotides, the CDR3 is TGCACCAGCAGTCAATTAGGCGACCACAATGAGCAGTTCTTC. Translated, it gives CTSSQLGDHNEQFF. The chain carries TRBV23-1 and TRBJ2-1; D is unclear. TRBV23-1 qualifies as an ORF whose function is uncertain. The length of the CDR3 is 14 residues.

A word on this clonotype: Lacking the conserved final phenylalanine or tryptophan, this CDR3 likely reflects a read error. The CDR3 region has the DNA TGCAGCGTTGATAGGGGGGGGGTGGATGAGCAGTTCCTC. Residues: CSVDRGGVDEQFL. The gene calls are TRBV29-1 and TRBJ2-1, with D perhaps matching TRBD2 (7 bases). CDR1 and CDR2 (germline): SQVTM, ANQGSEA. CDR3 size: 13 residues. V gave up 3 bases and J gave up 8 bases, with 14 bases separating them.

Note on this clonotype: A junction boundary mismatches the germline segment, possibly from a read error. This chain links TRBV12-3 or TRBV12-4 with TRBJ2-1, with TRBD2 matching over 14 bases. The CDR3 is 16 amino acids. The CDR3 coding sequence is TGTACCAGCGGCCCCTTCGGACTAGCGGGGGGCAATGAGCAGTTCTTC. Encoded protein: CTSGPFGLAGGNEQFF.

A word on this clonotype: This CDR3 fails to terminate in the conserved phenylalanine or tryptophan, so it likely reflects a read error. This chain uses TRBV7-9 with TRBJ1-6; D is undetermined. The CDR3 covers 14 residues. Germline values: CDR1 SEHNR, CDR2 FQNEAQ (reference sequence). Between the trimmed V and J ends, which lost 1 base and 5 bases, there was a span of 6 bases. CDR3 region: CASSLDFNNSPLHS. The CDR3 DNA is TGTGCCAGCAGCTTAGATTTCAATAATTCACCCCTCCACTCT.

As to this clonotype: At one end the junction does not follow the germline gene, possibly because of a read error. The V gene is TRBV5-1, the J gene TRBJ2-3, with D possibly matching TRBD1 (5 bases). Germline loops: CDR1 SGHRS, CDR2 YFSETQ. The CDR3 spans 15 residues. CDR3 sequence: CVSSLPVGGTDTQYF. CDR3 sequence (DNA): TGCGTCAGCAGCTTGCCCGTAGGGGGCACAGATACGCAGTATTTT.

A remark on this clonotype: Its ends do not fully match the called genes, so a read error is possible. The rearrangement joins TRBV6-1 to TRBJ2-2; D gene unclear. This CDR3 spans 14 amino acids. Germline V lookup: CDR1 MNHNS, CDR2 SASEGT. CDR3 loop: CAISDLSRTGELFF. DNA of the CDR3: TGTGCCATCAGTGATCTTAGCCGCACCGGGGAGCTGTTTTTT.

Note on this clonotype: This clone may be a read error of a much larger clone one base away. This sequence joins TRBV2 and TRBJ2-5, with 10 bases that match TRBD1. Germline CDR1 and CDR2: SNHLY and FYNNEI. V lost 6 bases to trimming and J lost 5 bases; unmatched junction nucleotides: 9. The CDR3 spans 15 residues. This CDR3 reads CASRGTTGGEETQYF. The CDR3 DNA reads as TGTGCCAGCAGGGGGACGACAGGGGGCGAGGAGACCCAGTACTTC.

The sample holds many counts of this clonotype. V usage is TRBV5-6 and J usage is TRBJ2-7, with 10 bases identical to TRBD2. J was trimmed by 6 bases and V by 7 bases; bases with no gene match: 19. Germline CDR1 SGHDT, CDR2 YYEEEE. This CDR3 has 17 amino acids. The DNA of the CDR3 is TGTGCCAGCGGACATCCCTGGAGCGGGAGGGCCCTCAGCGAGCAGTACTTC. Residues: CASGHPWSGRALSEQYF.

This clonotype was seen repeatedly, ten times or more. The J gene is TRBJ1-1, the V gene TRBV6-1, with D possibly matching TRBD1 (5 bases). Germline loops: CDR1 MNHNS, CDR2 SASEGT. The V gene lost 6 bases and the J gene lost 11 bases, with 16 bases spanning the gap. The CDR3 loop spans 12 amino acids. CDR3 amino acids: CASSLLFRAAFF. Written as DNA, the CDR3 is TGTGCCAGCAGCCTCCTTTTCAGGGCGGCTTTCTTT.

This clonotype showed up many times. The chain recombines TRBV5-4 with TRBJ2-5; no firm D call. CDR3 length: 14 residues. CDR1 and CDR2 from the germline V gene are SGHNT and YYREEE (reference sequence). The V and J ends lost 0 bases and 3 bases respectively, with 9 bases between them. The CDR3 nucleotides read TGTGCCAGCAGCTTGGCGTCAGGCGAAGAGACCCAGTACTTC. It specifies CASSLASGEETQYF. The entire variable domain, with the rest obtained from reference TRBV5-4 and TRBJ2-5, is as follows: ETGVTQSPTHLIKTRGQQVTLRCSSQSGHNTVSWYQQALGQGPQFIFQYYREEENGRGNFPPRFSGLQFPNYSSELNVNALELDDSALYLCASSLASGEETQYFGPGTRLLVL.

Points on this clonotype: One end of the junction fails to match germline, which may point to a read error. The J gene is TRBJ2-5, the V gene TRBV6-1, with no clear D. The CDR3 has 13 residues. Germline CDR1 reads MNHNS; CDR2 reads SASEGT. CDR3 loop: CASTTRLQETQYF. CDR3 in DNA: TGTGCCAGCACCACGCGCCTCCAAGAGACCCAGTATTTC.